This T cell receptor (beta chain) appears in the sequencing data of a study of T-cell reconstitution after alpha-beta-depleted transplantation in children. Researchers prepared the TCRbeta library using unique molecular identifiers, the study reports. One entry per CDR3 protein results from TCRdb running MiXCR on the PCR reads. Of fewer than 550,000 distinct CDR3 sequences in the sample, approximately 11% were seen once. The length of the CDR3 is 18 residues. V shed 1 base and J 8 bases; nucleotides not matched to a gene: 20. In germline, CDR1 is DFQATT, CDR2 SNEGSKA (reference sequence). This sequence was found in a human donor who donated a stem cell graft to a child with acute myeloid leukemia. The sample consisted of PBMCs from the stem cell graft donor, taken from the stem cell graft. The chain recombines TRBV20-1 with TRBJ2-1; 7 nucleotides agree with TRBD2. The CDR3 protein is CSARVPGLVPFGSDEQFF. The CDR3 nucleotides are TGCAGTGCTAGAGTCCCCGGACTAGTCCCATTCGGTTCGGATGAGCAGTTCTTC.